These 30 T cell receptor beta chains came from one sample sequenced in a study of blood T cell repertoires in COVID-19. TCRdb's copy holds only in-frame clones and misses some; the assay was immunoSEQ multiplex PCR. This sample carries roughly 500,000 clones, roughly 89% of them seen once, and the ten largest clones take 0.8% to 0.9%. The sample comprised peripheral blood. The receptors originated from a man aged 18 to 30 with COVID-19, enrolled during active disease.

The CDR3 sequence is CASSPGDRGNGENIQYF. The CDR3 nucleotides are TGTGCCAGCAGCCCCGGGGACAGGGGGAATGGCGAAAACATTCAGTACTTC. The V and J genes are TRBV21-1 and TRBJ2-4; the D call in the table, TRBD1, was not verified against the DNA. TRBV21-1 is a pseudogene. The CDR3 sequence is 17 residues long.

The chain couples TRBV6-1 to TRBJ2-2, with 7 positions matching TRBD1. The V gene end was trimmed by 2 bases and the J gene end by 7 bases; junction bases not matched to a gene: 7. Germline CDR1 is MNHNS and CDR2 is SASEGT. CDR3 length: 15 amino acids. CDR3 DNA: TGTGCCAGCAGTGAAATGACAGGGTCTCACGGGGAGCTGTTTTTT. Its protein is CASSEMTGSHGELFF.

The CDR3 DNA sequence: TGTGCCAGCAGCTGGGACAGGGGATTAAATGAGCAGTTCTTC. Protein sequence: CASSWDRGLNEQFF. J is TRBJ2-1 and V is TRBV7-2; 10 bases fit TRBD1. The CDR3 is 14 amino acids. From germline, CDR1 is SGHTA and CDR2 FQGNSA. Trimming removed 4 bases from V and 7 bases from J; junction bases left unmatched: 4. The entire variable domain, with the rest obtained from reference TRBV7-2 and TRBJ2-1, is as follows: GAGVSQSPSNKVTEKGKDVELRCDPISGHTALYWYRQSLGQGLEFLIYFQGNSAPDKSGLPSDRFSAERTGGSVSTLTIQRTQQEDSAVYLCASSWDRGLNEQFFGPGTRLTVL.

This clone was seen just once. This rearrangement joins TRBV15 to TRBJ1-6, with D unresolved. This CDR3 is built from 15 residues. The V gene lost 0 bases and the J gene lost 9 bases, with 12 bases spanning the gap. CDR1 and CDR2 (germline): LNHNV, YYDKDF (reference sequence). CDR3 residues: CATSREAGMGSPLHF. As DNA, the CDR3 is TGTGCCACCAGCAGAGAGGCGGGGATGGGTTCACCCCTCCACTTT.

The count of this clone is one. This chain uses TRBV11-2 with TRBJ2-5; 7 nucleotides match TRBD2. The CDR3 sequence is 16 residues long. Trimming cost V 3 bases and J 4 bases; bases outside gene matches: 11. Germline V lookup: CDR1 SGHAT, CDR2 FQNNGV. The chain's CDR3 is CASSLVTGTGGETQYF. The CDR3 coding sequence is TGTGCCAGCAGCTTGGTCACAGGTACGGGAGGAGAGACCCAGTACTTC.

The genes are TRBV30 and TRBJ2-1; 7 bases line up with TRBD2. Per germline, CDR1 GTSNPN and CDR2 SVGIG (reference sequence). With V trimmed by 2 bases and J by 4 bases, 2 bases remained unmatched. The CDR3 has 13 residues. The CDR3 here is CAWSSSGYNEQFF. CDR3 nucleotide sequence: TGTGCCTGGAGTTCTAGCGGATACAATGAGCAGTTCTTC.

V usage is TRBV5-1 and J usage is TRBJ2-7; D not certain. Per the germline V gene, CDR1 is SGHRS and CDR2 is YFSETQ. V dropped 1 base and J dropped 2 bases, with 7 bases sitting between them. The CDR3 covers 13 residues. Here the CDR3 reads CASSLRRAYEQYF. Here the CDR3 DNA reads TGCGCCAGCAGCTTGCGCCGGGCCTACGAGCAGTACTTC.

The J gene is TRBJ2-1, the V gene TRBV24-1, with a weak D call TRBD2 (6 bases). V was trimmed by 9 bases and J by 0 bases, leaving 8 bases between them. CDR1 and CDR2 (germline): KGHDR, SFDVKD. The CDR3 runs 13 residues. CDR3 nucleotides: TGTGCCACCCAGACTAGCTCCTACAATGAGCAGTTCTTC. Protein product: CATQTSSYNEQFF.

The chain uses TRBV24-1 and TRBJ2-1, with TRBD2 identical over 12 bases. From germline, CDR1 is KGHDR and CDR2 SFDVKD. The CDR3 sequence is 15 residues long. Trimming cost V 10 bases and J 8 bases; bases outside gene matches: 11. CDR3 amino acids: CATSTSGSFNDEQFF. Written as DNA, the CDR3 is TGTGCCACGTCGACTAGCGGGAGCTTTAACGATGAGCAGTTCTTC.

The rearrangement links TRBV27 to TRBJ1-1; no clear D gene. Trimming removed 5 bases from V and 3 bases from J, with 19 bases in between. The length of the CDR3 is 16 residues. CDR1 and CDR2 from the germline V gene are MNHEY and SMNVEV (reference sequence). The CDR3: CASSPRGQIVDTEAFF. The CDR3 DNA reads TGTGCCAGCAGTCCCCGCGGGCAGATTGTCGACACTGAAGCTTTCTTT.

The rearrangement links TRBV6-5 to TRBJ1-5; no definite D call. This CDR3 has 14 amino acids. The V gene lost 5 bases and the J gene lost 6 bases, with 14 bases spanning the gap. CDR1 and CDR2 (germline): MNHEY, SVGAGI. DNA for the CDR3: TGTGCCAGCAGTCCCTGGGCCCGAACTCAGCCCCAGCATTTT. Translating it yields CASSPWARTQPQHF.

This clone was seen once. The chain carries TRBV27 and TRBJ1-6, with 11 bases fitting TRBD1. The CDR3 has 14 amino acids. CDR1 is MNHEY, CDR2 SMNVEV, per germline (reference sequence). J was trimmed by 9 bases and V by 4 bases; bases with no gene match: 2. This CDR3 is CASSSGTGGSPLHF. CDR3 bases: TGTGCCAGCAGTTCCGGGACAGGGGGTTCACCCCTCCACTTT.

Here the CDR3 reads CASSTRLAVTSTDTQYF. In DNA form, the CDR3 reads TGTGCCAGCAGCACCCGACTAGCGGTGACCTCCACAGATACGCAGTATTTT. V usage is TRBV4-2 and J usage is TRBJ2-3; 9 nucleotides line up with TRBD2. V gave up 5 bases and J gave up 2 bases; unmatched junction bases: 11. The CDR3 has 17 amino acids. Germline CDR1 and CDR2: LGHNA and YNFKEQ.

The chain carries TRBV28 and TRBJ2-5; 10 nucleotides align to TRBD2. V shed 5 bases and J 5 bases; nucleotides not matched to a gene: 11. CDR1 and CDR2 from the germline V gene are MDHEN and SYDVKM. The CDR3 is 16 residues long. The CDR3 protein is CASSPGTSASVETQYF. The CDR3 DNA follows: TGTGCCAGCAGTCCGGGGACTAGCGCCTCGGTGGAGACCCAGTACTTC.

This chain connects TRBV11-3 to TRBJ1-3, with no clear D. The germline gives CDR1 SGHNT, CDR2 YENEEA. The CDR3 runs to 13 residues. Trimming took 2 bases from V and 9 from J, leaving 11 bases between them. CDR3 amino acids: CASSLRPMSTIYF. The CDR3 DNA reads TGTGCCAGCAGCTTACGTCCAATGAGCACCATATATTTT. Based on the CDR3 plus reference TRBV11-3 and TRBJ1-3, the full variable domain is EAGVVQSPRYKIIEKKQPVAFWCNPISGHNTLYWYLQNLGQGPELLIRYENEEAVDDSQLPKDRFSAERLKGVDSTLKIQPAELGDSAVYLCASSLRPMSTIYFGEGSWLTVV.

This clone came up a few times. V gene TRBV9 combines with J gene TRBJ2-3; TRBD1 aligns across 7 bases. The CDR3 runs to 14 residues. Germline V gene lookup returns CDR1 SGDLS and CDR2 YYNGEE. J gave up 0 bases and V 3 bases, and 1 base lay outside the gene matches. CDR3 sequence reads: CASSAGGSTDTQYF. The CDR3 region has the DNA TGTGCCAGCAGCGCAGGGGGTAGCACAGATACGCAGTATTTT.

V and J are TRBV6-1 and TRBJ1-2; 8 positions match TRBD1. Losses at the gene ends were 2 bases for V and 5 bases for J; bases not matched to a gene: 7. The CDR3 spans 15 residues. From germline, CDR1 is MNHNS and CDR2 SASEGT. The CDR3 here is CASSESTGGWYGYTF. CDR3 in DNA: TGTGCCAGCAGTGAAAGTACAGGGGGGTGGTATGGCTACACCTTC.

The chain uses TRBV27 and TRBJ2-1, with 10 bases matching TRBD1. CDR3 length equals 15 residues. Losses at the gene ends were 5 bases for V and 5 bases for J; bases not matched to a gene: 6. From germline, CDR1 is MNHEY and CDR2 SMNVEV (reference sequence). This CDR3 reads CASSLGTGAHNEQFF. DNA for the CDR3: TGTGCCAGCAGTCTTGGGACAGGGGCCCACAATGAGCAGTTCTTC.

The V call is TRBV18, the J call TRBJ2-1; 9 bases are a match to TRBD1. The CDR3 is made up of 16 amino acids. Trimming at V came to 4 bases and at J to 1 base, leaving 5 bases not matched to a gene. The germline V gene has CDR1 KGHSH and CDR2 LQKENI. Written as DNA, the CDR3 is TGTGCCAGCTCACAGAGGACAGGGGAGTCCTACAATGAGCAGTTCTTC. Protein: CASSQRTGESYNEQFF. The whole variable domain, filled in from reference TRBV18 and TRBJ2-1, reads NAGVMQNPRHLVRRRGQEARLRCSPMKGHSHVYWYRQLPEEGLKFMVYLQKENIIDESGMPKERFSAEFPKEGPSILRIQQVVRGDSAAYFCASSQRTGESYNEQFFGPGTRLTVL.

This chain uses TRBV7-6 with TRBJ2-6; 8 bases line up with TRBD1. Per the germline V gene, CDR1 is SGHVS and CDR2 is FNYEAQ. This CDR3 comprises 15 residues. Unmatched junction bases numbered 7, after V lost 11 bases and J lost 1 base. The chain's CDR3 is CAVAGGGSGANVLTF. CDR3 bases: TGTGCCGTCGCAGGGGGCGGGTCTGGGGCCAACGTCCTGACTTTC.

The chain couples TRBV6-2 or TRBV6-3 to TRBJ2-2, with TRBD2 identical over 7 bases. The CDR3 is 15 amino acids. Germline V gene data show CDR1 as MNHEY and CDR2 as SVGEGT. V lost 2 bases, J lost 4 bases, and 4 bases stayed unmatched. The CDR3 DNA reads as TGTGCCAGCAGTTACGGGTCTAGCGGCACCGGGGAGCTGTTTTTT. The encoded protein is CASSYGSSGTGELFF.

The rearrangement joins TRBV7-9 to TRBJ2-3; D remains unclear. The V end lost 5 bases, the J end lost 0 bases, and 12 bases lay between the germline ends. CDR3 length: 15 residues. The germline CDR1 and CDR2 sequences are SEHNR and FQNEAQ (reference sequence). The CDR3 DNA follows: TGTGCCAGCAGCCTAACTATGCTAAGCACAGATACGCAGTATTTT. Protein product: CASSLTMLSTDTQYF.

This chain uses TRBV7-2 with TRBJ1-5, with a weak D call TRBD1 (5 bases). The germline CDR1 and CDR2 sequences are SGHTA and FQGNSA. V was clipped by 1 base and J by 7 bases, with 11 bases between them. CDR3 length: 14 amino acids. CDR3 in amino acids: CASSLDQGGQPQHF. The CDR3 bases are TGTGCCAGCAGCTTAGACCAGGGAGGCCAGCCCCAGCATTTT.

DNA of the CDR3: TGTGCCAGCAGCCCGGTGGGTGGGACAGCACTCTATGGCTACACCTTC. This encodes CASSPVGGTALYGYTF. The J gene is TRBJ1-2, the V gene TRBV5-5, with 7 bases that match TRBD1. The CDR3 has 16 amino acids. Germline CDR1 SGHKS, CDR2 YYEKEE (reference sequence). With 4 bases clipped from V and 4 bases from J, the junction kept 13 bases outside the gene matches.

The V and J genes are TRBV5-1 and TRBJ2-1; possible D gene TRBD1, 7 bases. Germline V gives CDR1 SGHRS, CDR2 YFSETQ. This CDR3 is built from 13 residues. Trimming took off 5 bases at V and 8 bases at J, with 14 bases between the two ends. CDR3: CASRLRGEDEQFF. The CDR3 bases are TGCGCCAGCAGACTCAGGGGGGAGGATGAGCAGTTCTTC.

The chain carries TRBV4-2 and TRBJ1-6, with 9 positions matching TRBD1. The CDR3 has 16 residues. The V segment lost 4 bases and the J segment 7 bases; nucleotides outside the gene matches: 8. Germline V gives CDR1 LGHNA, CDR2 YNFKEQ. DNA of the CDR3: TGTGCCAGCAGCCCCCAGGGACAGGGCCAAAATTCACCCCTCCACTTT. It codes for CASSPQGQGQNSPLHF.

The rearrangement links TRBV11-3 to TRBJ2-2; 9 bases are shared with TRBD2. With V trimmed by 2 bases and J by 6 bases, 4 bases remained unmatched. This CDR3 region has 15 residues. Germline loops: CDR1 SGHNT, CDR2 YENEEA. CDR3 coding DNA: TGTGCCAGCAGCTTATTAGCGGGAGTATCCGGGGAGCTGTTTTTT. It encodes CASSLLAGVSGELFF.

V gene TRBV24-1 combines with J gene TRBJ1-3, with a tentative D call TRBD1 (6 bases). The V end lost 8 bases, the J end lost 0 bases, and 13 bases lay between the germline ends. The CDR3 is made up of 15 amino acids. Germline CDR1 KGHDR, CDR2 SFDVKD. Here the CDR3 reads CATKVGASSGNTIYF. The CDR3 DNA reads as TGTGCCACCAAGGTGGGGGCTTCCTCTGGAAACACCATATATTTT.

The chain recombines TRBV6-6 with TRBJ2-5, with TRBD2 matching 8 bases. The CDR3 loop spans 14 amino acids. CDR1 and CDR2 (germline): MNHNY, SVGAGI (reference sequence). After removal of 6 bases from V and 10 bases from J, the junction contained 13 bases not matched to a gene. CDR3 amino acids: CASSQLSGSGDQYF. The CDR3 DNA reads TGTGCCAGCAGCCAGCTCAGCGGGAGCGGGGACCAGTACTTC.

V usage is TRBV5-8 and J usage is TRBJ2-1; no firm D call. This CDR3 contains 12 residues. V lost 2 bases and J lost 12, with 12 bases in between. Per the germline V gene, CDR1 is SGHTS and CDR2 is YDEGEE. The CDR3 DNA follows: TGTGCCAGCAGCTTCCCCGAGCGTTCGCAGTTCTTC. Its translation: CASSFPERSQFF.